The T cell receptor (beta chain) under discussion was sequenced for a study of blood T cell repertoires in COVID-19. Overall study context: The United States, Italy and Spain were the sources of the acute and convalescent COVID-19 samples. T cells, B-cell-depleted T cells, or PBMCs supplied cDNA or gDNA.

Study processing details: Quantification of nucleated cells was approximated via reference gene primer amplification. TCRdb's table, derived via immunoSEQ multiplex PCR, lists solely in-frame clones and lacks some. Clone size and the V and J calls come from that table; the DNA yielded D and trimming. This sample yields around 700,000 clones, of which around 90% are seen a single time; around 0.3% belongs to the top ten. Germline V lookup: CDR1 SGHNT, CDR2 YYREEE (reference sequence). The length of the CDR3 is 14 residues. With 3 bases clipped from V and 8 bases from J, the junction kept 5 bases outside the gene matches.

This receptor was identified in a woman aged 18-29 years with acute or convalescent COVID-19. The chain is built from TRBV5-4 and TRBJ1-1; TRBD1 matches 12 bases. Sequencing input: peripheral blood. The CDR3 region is CASSSGTGGSEAFF. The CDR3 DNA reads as TGTGCCAGCAGCTCCGGGACAGGGGGCAGCGAAGCTTTCTTT.